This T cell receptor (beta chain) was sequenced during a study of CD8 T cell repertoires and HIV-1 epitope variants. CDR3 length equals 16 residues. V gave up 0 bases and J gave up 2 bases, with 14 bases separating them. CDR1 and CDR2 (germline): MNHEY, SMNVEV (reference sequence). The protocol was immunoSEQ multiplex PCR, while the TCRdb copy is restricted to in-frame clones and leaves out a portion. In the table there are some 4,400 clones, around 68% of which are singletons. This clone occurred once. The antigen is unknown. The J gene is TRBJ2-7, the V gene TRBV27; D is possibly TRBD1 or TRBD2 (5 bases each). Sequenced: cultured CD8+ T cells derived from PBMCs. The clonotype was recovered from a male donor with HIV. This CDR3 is CASSLSMGELTYEQYF. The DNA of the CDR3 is TGTGCCAGCAGTTTATCGATGGGGGAGTTAACCTACGAGCAGTACTTC.